These T cell receptor beta chains were read from a single sample in a study of blood T cell repertoires in COVID-19. Sequencing used immunoSEQ multiplex PCR; TCRdb keeps in-frame clones, though not all of them. This table has 200,000 to 250,000 clones, about 80% appearing once. Sample: PBMCs or T cells enriched from blood (not recorded which). These receptor sequences come from a man in his forties who had recovered from COVID-19. Each CDR3 is given with its conserved first and last residue. D genes are given only for firm matches. Rows give clone size only sometimes, using once, few, many, or a class for an expanded clone.

cdr3_nt cdr3_aa clone_size j_call v_call d_call
TGTGCCAGCAGTGTACAGGATCCTGGGGCCAACGTCCTGACTTTC CASSVQDPGANVLTF - TRBJ2-6 TRBV2 -
TGTGCCAGCAGCTCCGGACTAGCTTCGCTTCGGGGCACAGATACGCAGTATTTT CASSSGLASLRGTDTQYF few TRBJ2-3 TRBV11-2 TRBD2
TGTGCCAGCAGCTTGACAGGACCTTCTGGAAACACCATATATTTT CASSLTGPSGNTIYF - TRBJ1-3 TRBV11-2 -
TGTGCCAGCAGCTCCACCCAAAGGTTGGCGGGGGAGCAGTTCTTC CASSSTQRLAGEQFF few TRBJ2-1 TRBV7-8 -
TGTGCCAGCAGTGTGTTAGCAGAAAACATTCAGTACTTC CASSVLAENIQYF - TRBJ2-4 TRBV2 -
TGTGCCAGTATGGGGCAGTTCTATGGCTACACCTTC CASMGQFYGYTF - TRBJ1-2 TRBV19 -
TGTGCCACTTCGACAGGGGAGAACACTGAAGCTTTCTTT CATSTGENTEAFF few TRBJ1-1 TRBV15 TRBD1
TGCAGTGCTAGTCCGGGACAGGGCCACTATGGCTACACCTTC CSASPGQGHYGYTF - TRBJ1-2 TRBV20-1 TRBD1
TGTGCCAGCAGCTCGGGGACAGGCGTTGAAGCTTTCTTT CASSSGTGVEAFF - TRBJ1-1 TRBV9 TRBD1
TGTGCCAGCAGCCAAGGGCTTTCACGGGGGGTGACCGGGGAGCTGTTTTTT CASSQGLSRGVTGELFF - TRBJ2-2 TRBV3-1/TRBV3-2 TRBD2
TGTGCCAGCAGCTCGAACTATGGCTACACCTTC CASSSNYGYTF - TRBJ1-2 TRBV7-9 -
TGTGCCAGCAGGACGGACAGGGGGATTCAGCCCCAGCATTTT CASRTDRGIQPQHF - TRBJ1-5 TRBV28 TRBD1
TGTGCCACCAGCAGAGATCTTAGCGGGGCCTACAATGAGCAGTTCTTC CATSRDLSGAYNEQFF - TRBJ2-1 TRBV15 TRBD2
TGTGCCAGCAGTTTAGGCGGGCAGGTTGGTGAGACCCAGTACTTC CASSLGGQVGETQYF - TRBJ2-5 TRBV27 -
TGTGCCAGCGTCCTAGTTGGGGGGACAGGGTCCTACGAGCAGTACTTC CASVLVGGTGSYEQYF - TRBJ2-7 TRBV28 TRBD1
TGCGCCAGCAGCTTGGGGACTGGATCAGATACGCAGTATTTT CASSLGTGSDTQYF - TRBJ2-3 TRBV5-1 -
TGCGCCAGCAGCTTGGATGTTAGCTCCTACGAGCAGTACTTC CASSLDVSSYEQYF once TRBJ2-7 TRBV5-1 -
TGTGCCAGCAGTCCCGAGGGAGGGCCCGGTGAGCAGTTCTTC CASSPEGGPGEQFF - TRBJ2-1 TRBV6-5 TRBD2
TGTGCCAGCAGTTTACGGAGGGCCCCCCAAGAGACCCAGTACTTC CASSLRRAPQETQYF - TRBJ2-5 TRBV27 -
TGTGCCACCGTTCCGGGACAGCTTATGAACACTGAAGCTTTCTTT CATVPGQLMNTEAFF many TRBJ1-1 TRBV28 TRBD1
TGCGCCAGCAGTGAGTCCCCGGGGAACACTGAAGCTTTCTTT CASSESPGNTEAFF - TRBJ1-1 TRBV10-1 -
TGCAGCGTTGAGGCTGTATCTAGCGGGAGGGGTGTGCAGTACTTC CSVEAVSSGRGVQYF once TRBJ2-4 TRBV29-1 TRBD2
TGTGCCAGCAGCCAAGGACTAGCGGGAGGTGGAGAGACCCAGTACTTC CASSQGLAGGGETQYF - TRBJ2-5 TRBV7-9 TRBD2
TGTGCCAGCAGCTTGGTTGCAGGGGGAGGCTATGGCTACACCTTC CASSLVAGGGYGYTF - TRBJ1-2 TRBV5-6 TRBD1
TGTGCCAGCAGCTTTACATCAACTAATGAAAAACTGTTTTTT CASSFTSTNEKLFF - TRBJ1-4 TRBV7-8 -